This T cell receptor beta chain was recovered during a study of control samples from healthy donors and cancer patients. Here immunoSEQ multiplex PCR was the method, and the copy in TCRdb shows in-frame clones only, minus some. Of 61,000 or so clones in the sample, 85% to 90% are singletons; the top ten hold around 5.9%. This CDR3 is 15 amino acids long. V dropped 4 bases and J dropped 2; count of bases not matched to a gene: 4. Per germline, CDR1 SGDLS and CDR2 YYNGEE. The gene calls are TRBV9 and TRBJ2-3; 10 bases fit TRBD2. This receptor was obtained from a man between 60 and 70 years old with colorectal cancer. Sequenced input: PBMCs. CDR3 DNA sequence: TGTGCCAGCAGCATTAGCGGGGGGACCACAGATACGCAGTATTTT. As protein: CASSISGGTTDTQYF.